One and the same sample provided the 19 T cell receptor beta chains below, sequenced in a study of T cell responses to AZD1222 COVID-19 vaccine. Assay used: immunoSEQ multiplex PCR; TCRdb lists only in-frame clones, some missing. Of 100,000 or so clones in the sample, 70% to 90% were seen once. Sample: peripheral blood, taken on day 0 of AZD1222 vaccination. The receptors derive from an adult in good health.

This sequence joins TRBV7-3 and TRBJ1-3; tentatively, D is TRBD1 (5 bases). Trimming left V 2 bases short and J 2 bases short, with 7 bases between. Germline V gene data show CDR1 as SGHTA and CDR2 as FQGTGA. The CDR3 is made up of 14 amino acids. CDR3 loop: CASSLQGAGNTIYF. CDR3 nucleotides: TGTGCCAGCAGCTTACAGGGTGCTGGAAACACCATATATTTT.

The V gene is TRBV3-1 (or the pseudogene TRBV3-2), the J gene TRBJ2-1, with 11 bases aligning to TRBD2. The CDR3 has 15 amino acids. CDR1 is LGHDT, CDR2 YNNKEL, per germline (reference sequence). After removal of 4 bases from V and 5 bases from J, the junction contained 4 bases not matched to a gene. The CDR3 spells CASSPLAGGHNEQFF. The CDR3 region has the DNA TGTGCCAGCAGCCCGCTAGCGGGAGGCCACAATGAGCAGTTCTTC.

The chain recombines TRBV19 with TRBJ1-1, with 7 bases lining up with TRBD1. The CDR3 is made up of 15 amino acids. V shed 0 bases and J 6 bases; nucleotides not matched to a gene: 7. The germline V gene encodes CDR1 LNHDA and CDR2 SQIVND (reference sequence). CDR3 loop: CASSIEGGFFSEAFF. In DNA form, the CDR3 reads TGTGCCAGTAGTATAGAAGGGGGCTTTTTTTCTGAAGCTTTCTTT.

The chain joins TRBV2 to TRBJ2-6; TRBD1 matches at 9 bases. From germline, CDR1 is SNHLY and CDR2 FYNNEI. This CDR3 has 18 residues. V shed 3 bases and J 1 base; nucleotides not matched to a gene: 7. CDR3 DNA sequence: TGTGCCAGCAGTGAGCAGTGGACAGGGGTTTCTGGGGCCAACGTCCTGACTTTC. Translation: CASSEQWTGVSGANVLTF.

Turning to this clone: Germline is not matched at one junction end, which may reflect a read error. The rearrangement joins TRBV10-2 to TRBJ2-5, with TRBD1 matching over 12 bases. Germline lookup yields CDR1 WSHSY and CDR2 SAAADI. This CDR3 region has 17 residues. CDR3 in amino acids: CARRGQGAPPYQETQYF. The CDR3 DNA follows: TGCGCCCGCAGGGGACAGGGGGCTCCCCCGTACCAAGAGACCCAGTACTTC.

V usage is TRBV3-1 (or the pseudogene TRBV3-2) and J usage is TRBJ2-3; 8 bases match TRBD2. This CDR3 has 16 residues. The V and J ends lost 1 base and 5 bases, in that order; junction bases with no gene match: 8. Germline CDR1 reads LGHDT; CDR2 reads YNNKEL (reference sequence). The CDR3 here is CASSQARGGFGDTQYF. The CDR3 DNA reads as TGTGCCAGCAGCCAAGCTCGGGGGGGGTTTGGAGATACGCAGTATTTT.

V is TRBV12-3 or TRBV12-4 and J is TRBJ2-1; a weak D match, TRBD1 (6 bases). The germline V and J ends were trimmed by 7 bases and 3 bases, with 10 bases remaining between them. The CDR3 is 13 residues long. This chain's CDR3 is CASTGTNYNEQFF. The DNA for the CDR3 is TGTGCCAGCACTGGGACAAACTACAATGAGCAGTTCTTC.

This chain uses TRBV10-3 with TRBJ2-1; 9 nucleotides line up with TRBD2. The CDR3 is 18 amino acids. After removal of 4 bases from V and 4 bases from J, the junction contained 14 bases not matched to a gene. CDR1 is ENHRY and CDR2 is SYGVKD in the germline V gene. The CDR3 region is CAISGASKTSGKYNEQFF. Here the CDR3 DNA reads TGTGCCATCAGTGGGGCATCCAAGACTAGCGGAAAATACAATGAGCAGTTCTTC.

The chain joins TRBV5-1 to TRBJ2-1; D is ambiguous. Germline V gene sequence: CDR1 SGHRS, CDR2 YFSETQ. This CDR3 contains 14 residues. V was cut by 1 base and J by 2 bases, with 7 bases left in between. CDR3 DNA: TGCGCCAGCAGCTTGTATCAAGCCTACAATGAGCAGTTCTTC. Its protein is CASSLYQAYNEQFF.

V gene TRBV3-1 (or the pseudogene TRBV3-2) combines with J gene TRBJ2-1; 13 bases are shared with TRBD2. V lost 6 bases, J lost 9 bases, and 5 bases stayed unmatched. The CDR3 is 14 residues long. CDR1 and CDR2 (germline): LGHDT, YNNKEL (reference sequence). The CDR3 here is CASSGLAGEGEQFF. CDR3 in DNA: TGTGCCAGCAGTGGACTAGCGGGAGAGGGTGAGCAGTTCTTC.

The rearrangement links TRBV30 to TRBJ2-3; 9 nucleotides match TRBD2. Trimming cost V 3 bases and J 2 bases; bases outside gene matches: 6. There are 15 residues in the CDR3. Germline-derived CDR1 and CDR2 are GTSNPN and SVGIG (reference sequence). CDR3 sequence: CAWSKLAGITDTQYF. In DNA, the CDR3 is TGTGCCTGGAGCAAGCTAGCGGGAATCACAGATACGCAGTATTTT.

In regard to this clone: Other DNA sequences in this specimen translate into the identical CDR3. The chain is built from TRBV6-5 and TRBJ1-6, with 10 bases lining up with TRBD1. CDR1 is MNHEY and CDR2 is SVGAGI in the germline V gene. This CDR3 is built from 16 residues. V trimming: 0 bases; J trimming: 10 bases; junction bases outside the gene matches: 6. DNA of the CDR3: TGTGCCAGCAGTTACTCGAGGGGGACAGGGGACTCACCCCTCCACTTT. It yields the protein CASSYSRGTGDSPLHF.

This sequence joins TRBV6-5 and TRBJ1-1; a weak D match, TRBD1 (6 bases). The ends were cut back, 8 bases at V and 8 bases at J, with 12 bases in the middle. This CDR3 is 11 amino acids long. Germline V gene sequence: CDR1 MNHEY, CDR2 SVGAGI. CDR3 in DNA: TGTGCCAGCCACAGGGCGGGAGAAGCTTTCTTT. As protein: CASHRAGEAFF.

DNA of the CDR3: TGTGCCAGCAGCTTAGGGACTATCCACAATGAGCAGTTCTTC. It specifies CASSLGTIHNEQFF. The rearrangement links TRBV7-8 to TRBJ2-1; TRBD2 is a possible D gene (6 bases). The CDR3 runs to 14 residues. CDR1 and CDR2 (germline): SGHVS, FQNEAQ. Trimming took off 1 base at V and 5 bases at J, with 9 bases between the two ends.

The CDR3 is CASRTSDFTGSDTQYF. CDR3 sequence (DNA): TGTGCCAGCAGGACCTCGGACTTTACCGGTTCGGATACGCAGTATTTT. The rearrangement links TRBV28 to TRBJ2-3, with D possibly being TRBD2 (5 bases). This CDR3 comprises 16 residues. The V gene's germline CDR1 is MDHEN and CDR2 SYDVKM. Trimming left V 6 bases short and J 6 bases short, with 22 bases between.

The V call is TRBV7-9, the J call TRBJ2-2; D is possibly TRBD2 (5 bases). This CDR3 has 15 residues. V lost 1 base and J 5 bases, leaving 11 bases between the germline ends. Germline lookup yields CDR1 SEHNR and CDR2 FQNEAQ (reference sequence). DNA for the CDR3: TGTGCCAGCAGCTTAGGGGGAGTTTTGACCGGGGAGCTGTTTTTT. Protein product: CASSLGGVLTGELFF.

The J gene is TRBJ2-3, the V gene TRBV3-1 (or the pseudogene TRBV3-2); D perhaps matches TRBD2 (6 bases). V was shortened by 6 bases and J by 1 base, with 11 bases between the two germline ends. The CDR3 consists of 14 residues. The germline V gene has CDR1 LGHDT and CDR2 YNNKEL (reference sequence). This chain's CDR3 is CASSLPSGTDTQYF. CDR3 in DNA: TGTGCCAGCAGTCTACCTAGCGGCACAGATACGCAGTATTTT.

This clone has only one observation. V usage is TRBV11-3 and J usage is TRBJ2-2; D is ambiguous. CDR3 length: 12 residues. CDR1 is SGHNT, CDR2 YENEEA, per germline. The V end was cut by 3 bases, the J end by 1 base, with 0 bases between. Here the CDR3 reads CASSLNTGELFF. CDR3 DNA sequence: TGTGCCAGCAGCTTGAACACCGGGGAGCTGTTTTTT.

The chain recombines TRBV19 with TRBJ1-5, with D perhaps matching TRBD1 (6 bases). The CDR3 is 15 amino acids. CDR1 and CDR2 (germline): LNHDA, SQIVND (reference sequence). Trimming shortened V by 3 bases and J by 2 bases, and 11 bases separated the two germline ends. CDR3 DNA: TGTGCCAGTAGTATCGACAGGAAGGGCAATCAGCCCCAGCATTTT. Translated: CASSIDRKGNQPQHF.